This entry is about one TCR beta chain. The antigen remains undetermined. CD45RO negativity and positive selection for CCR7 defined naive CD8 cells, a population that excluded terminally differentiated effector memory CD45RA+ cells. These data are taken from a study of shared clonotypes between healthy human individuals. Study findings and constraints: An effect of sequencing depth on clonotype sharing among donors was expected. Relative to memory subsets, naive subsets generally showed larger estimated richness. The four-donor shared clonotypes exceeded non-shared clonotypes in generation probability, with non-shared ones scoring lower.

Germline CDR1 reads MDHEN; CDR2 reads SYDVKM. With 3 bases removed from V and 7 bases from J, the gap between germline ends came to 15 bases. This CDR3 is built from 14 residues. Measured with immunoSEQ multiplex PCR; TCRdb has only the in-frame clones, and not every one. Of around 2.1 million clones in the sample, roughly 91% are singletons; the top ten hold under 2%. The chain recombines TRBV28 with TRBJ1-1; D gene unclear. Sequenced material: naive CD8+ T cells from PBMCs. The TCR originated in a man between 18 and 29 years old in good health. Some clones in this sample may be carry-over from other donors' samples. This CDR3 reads CASSLPRNTLEAFF. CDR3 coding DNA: TGTGCCAGCAGTTTGCCCAGAAATACCCTTGAAGCTTTCTTT.